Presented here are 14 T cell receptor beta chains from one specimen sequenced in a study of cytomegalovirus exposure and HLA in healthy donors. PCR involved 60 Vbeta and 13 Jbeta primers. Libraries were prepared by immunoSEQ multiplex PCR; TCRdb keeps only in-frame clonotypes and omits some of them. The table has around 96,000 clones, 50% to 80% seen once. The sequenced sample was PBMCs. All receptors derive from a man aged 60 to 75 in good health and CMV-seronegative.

The CDR3 DNA reads as TGTGCCAGCAGCCAAGCAGACCTCCGAGGAGGCTACACCTTC. Amino acids: CASSQADLRGGYTF. The chain carries TRBV7-2 and TRBJ1-2; unclear D gene. From germline, CDR1 is SGHTA and CDR2 FQGNSA. V lost 5 bases and J lost 8, with 18 bases in between. The CDR3 consists of 14 residues.

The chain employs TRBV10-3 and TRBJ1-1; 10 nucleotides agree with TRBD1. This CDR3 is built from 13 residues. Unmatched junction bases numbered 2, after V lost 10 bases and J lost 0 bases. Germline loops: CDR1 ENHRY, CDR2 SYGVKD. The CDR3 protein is CASGQGVNTEAFF. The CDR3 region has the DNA TGTGCCAGCGGACAGGGGGTGAACACTGAAGCTTTCTTT.

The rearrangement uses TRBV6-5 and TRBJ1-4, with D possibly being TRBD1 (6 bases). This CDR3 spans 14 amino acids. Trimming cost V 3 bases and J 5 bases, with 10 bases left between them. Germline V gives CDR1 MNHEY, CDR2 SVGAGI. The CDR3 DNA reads TGTGCCAGCAGTTATCGGGACAACAATGAAAAACTGTTTTTT. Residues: CASSYRDNNEKLFF.

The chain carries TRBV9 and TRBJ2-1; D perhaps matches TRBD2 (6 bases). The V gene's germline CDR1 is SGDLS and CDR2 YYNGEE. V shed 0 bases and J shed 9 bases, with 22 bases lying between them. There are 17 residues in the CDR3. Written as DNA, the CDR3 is TGTGCCAGCAGCGTAGATGGTATTAGCGGTCAGTACGGTGAGCAGTTCTTC. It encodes CASSVDGISGQYGEQFF. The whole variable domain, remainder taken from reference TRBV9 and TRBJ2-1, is DSGVTQTPKHLITATGQRVTLRCSPRSGDLSVYWYQQSLDQGLQFLIQYYNGEERAKGNILERFSAQQFPDLHSELNLSSLELGDSALYFCASSVDGISGQYGEQFFGPGTRLTVL.

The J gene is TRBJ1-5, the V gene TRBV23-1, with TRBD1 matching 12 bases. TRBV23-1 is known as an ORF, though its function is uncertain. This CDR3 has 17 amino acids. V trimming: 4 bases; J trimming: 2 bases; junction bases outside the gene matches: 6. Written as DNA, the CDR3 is TGCGCCAGCAGTCGCCCCGGGACAGGGGGCGGCAATCAGCCCCAGCATTTT. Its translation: CASSRPGTGGGNQPQHF.

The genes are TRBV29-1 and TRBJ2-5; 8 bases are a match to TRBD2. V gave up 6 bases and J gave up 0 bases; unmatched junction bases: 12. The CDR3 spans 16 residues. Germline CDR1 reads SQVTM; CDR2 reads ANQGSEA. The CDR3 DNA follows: TGCAGCGTGGTGCCGGGGACTAGTACGTACCAAGAGACCCAGTACTTC. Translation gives CSVVPGTSTYQETQYF.

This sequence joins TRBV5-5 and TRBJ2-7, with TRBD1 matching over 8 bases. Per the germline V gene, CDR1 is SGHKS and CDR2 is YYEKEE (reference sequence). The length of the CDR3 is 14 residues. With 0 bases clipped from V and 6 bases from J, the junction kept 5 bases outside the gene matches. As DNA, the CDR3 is TGTGCCAGCAGCTTGGGACAGGGGTTCTCCGAGCAGTACTTC. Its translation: CASSLGQGFSEQYF. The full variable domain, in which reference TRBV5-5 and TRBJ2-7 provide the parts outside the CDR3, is DAGVTQSPTHLIKTRGQQVTLRCSPISGHKSVSWYQQVLGQGPQFIFQYYEKEERGRGNFPDRFSARQFPNYSSELNVNALLLGDSALYLCASSLGQGFSEQYFGPGTRLTVT.

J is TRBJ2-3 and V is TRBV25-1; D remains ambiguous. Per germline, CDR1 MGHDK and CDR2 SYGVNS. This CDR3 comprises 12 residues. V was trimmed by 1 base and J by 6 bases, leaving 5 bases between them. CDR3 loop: CASSELSDTQYF. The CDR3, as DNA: TGTGCCAGCAGTGAATTATCCGATACGCAGTATTTT.

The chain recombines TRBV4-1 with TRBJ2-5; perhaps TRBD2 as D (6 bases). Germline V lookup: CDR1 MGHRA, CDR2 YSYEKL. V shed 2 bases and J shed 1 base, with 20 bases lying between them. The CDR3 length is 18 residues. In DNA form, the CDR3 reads TGCGCCAGCAGCCAATGGGCGTCGGGACGGGGGTTCCAAGAGACCCAGTACTTC. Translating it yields CASSQWASGRGFQETQYF.

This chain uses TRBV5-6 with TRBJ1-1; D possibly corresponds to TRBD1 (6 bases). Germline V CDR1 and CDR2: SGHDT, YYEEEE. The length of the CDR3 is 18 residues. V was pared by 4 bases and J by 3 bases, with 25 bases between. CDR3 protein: CASSGLLKLQGEDTEAFF. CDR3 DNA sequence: TGTGCCAGCAGCGGACTTCTCAAGCTACAGGGAGAGGACACTGAAGCTTTCTTT.

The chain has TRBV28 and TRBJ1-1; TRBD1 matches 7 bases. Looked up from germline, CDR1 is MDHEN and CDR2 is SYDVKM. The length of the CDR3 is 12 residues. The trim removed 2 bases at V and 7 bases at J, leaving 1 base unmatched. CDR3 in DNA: TGTGCCAGCAGTTTAAACAGGGGTGAAGCTTTCTTT. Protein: CASSLNRGEAFF.

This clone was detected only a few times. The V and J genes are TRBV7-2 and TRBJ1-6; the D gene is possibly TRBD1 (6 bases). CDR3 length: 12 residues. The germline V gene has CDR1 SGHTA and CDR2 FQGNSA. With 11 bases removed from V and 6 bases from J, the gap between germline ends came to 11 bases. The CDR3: CAPKGVNSPLHF. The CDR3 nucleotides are TGTGCCCCCAAGGGGGTTAATTCACCCCTCCACTTT.

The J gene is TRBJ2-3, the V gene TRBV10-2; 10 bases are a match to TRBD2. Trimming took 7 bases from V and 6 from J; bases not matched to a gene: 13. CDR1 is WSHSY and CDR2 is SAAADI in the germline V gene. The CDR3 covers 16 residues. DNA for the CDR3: TGCGCCAGCACCTCGGGTAGCGGGGGGACCATGGATACGCAGTATTTT. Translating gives CASTSGSGGTMDTQYF.

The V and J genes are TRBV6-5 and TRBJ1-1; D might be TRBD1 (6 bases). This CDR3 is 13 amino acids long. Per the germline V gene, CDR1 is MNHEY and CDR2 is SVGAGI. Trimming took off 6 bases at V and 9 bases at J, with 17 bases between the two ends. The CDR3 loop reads CASRRGGRDKAFF. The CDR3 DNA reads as TGTGCCAGCAGACGCGGTGGAAGGGACAAAGCTTTCTTT.